The 23 T cell receptor beta chains listed next were all sequenced from one sample in a study of blood T cell repertoires in COVID-19. Sequenced by immunoSEQ multiplex PCR; TCRdb stores in-frame clones only, minus some. Counted here are 280,000 or so clones, around 91% occurring once; the ten biggest clones make up about 1.7%. Sequenced: PBMCs or T cells enriched from blood (not recorded which). Receptors were obtained from a woman aged 18-29 years with acute COVID-19.

This clone was found once. The chain joins TRBV20-1 to TRBJ1-1; a weak D match, TRBD1 (5 bases). CDR3 length: 11 residues. In germline, CDR1 is DFQATT, CDR2 SNEGSKA (reference sequence). CDR3 DNA sequence: TGCAGCACTGGGGGGACGGCTGAAGCTTTCTTT. Its translation is CSTGGTAEAFF.

The CDR3 loop reads CASSAGTGTYGYTF. The CDR3 DNA follows: TGTGCCAGCTCCGCCGGGACAGGAACTTATGGCTACACCTTC. This chain uses TRBV18 with TRBJ1-2; TRBD1 matches at 8 bases. The CDR3 is made up of 14 amino acids. Germline V lookup: CDR1 KGHSH, CDR2 LQKENI. Trimming took 6 bases from V and 5 from J; bases not matched to a gene: 8.

This chain joins TRBV2 and TRBJ1-2; D possibly corresponds to TRBD1 (5 bases). Germline V gene data show CDR1 as SNHLY and CDR2 as FYNNEI. This CDR3 is built from 13 residues. Trimming cost V 1 base and J 8 bases, with 11 bases left between them. DNA of the CDR3: TGTGCCAGCAGTGAAGGGCAGGGTGGCGGCTACACCTTC. Its translation is CASSEGQGGGYTF.

The V and J genes are TRBV10-2 and TRBJ2-3; possible D gene TRBD2, 6 bases. V gave up 7 bases and J gave up 7 bases, with 18 bases separating them. CDR1 and CDR2 (germline): WSHSY, SAAADI. The length of the CDR3 is 14 residues. In DNA form, the CDR3 reads TGCGCCAGCAACCGGGACTCCTTTATGAATACGCAGTATTTT. It codes for CASNRDSFMNTQYF.

The J gene is TRBJ2-7, the V gene TRBV19, with D possibly being TRBD2 (6 bases). Germline CDR1 is LNHDA and CDR2 is SQIVND (reference sequence). The length of the CDR3 is 13 residues. Trimming pared 9 bases from V and 2 bases from J, leaving 14 bases between. The CDR3 protein is CASQMGGTYEQYF. The CDR3 DNA sequence: TGTGCCAGCCAAATGGGGGGAACCTACGAGCAGTACTTC. The complete variable domain, with remaining parts taken from reference TRBV19 and TRBJ2-7, reads DGGITQSPKYLFRKEGQNVTLSCEQNLNHDAMYWYRQDPGQGLRLIYYSQIVNDFQKGDIAEGYSVSREKKESFPLTVTSAQKNPTAFYLCASQMGGTYEQYFGPGTRLTVT.

CDR3 nucleotide sequence: TGTGCCAGCAGTTTTTCAGGGTTGGAATATGAGACCCAGTACTTC. It encodes CASSFSGLEYETQYF. V gene TRBV27 combines with J gene TRBJ2-5, with TRBD1 as a possible D gene (5 bases). Deletions cut 3 bases from V and 5 bases from J, with 16 bases between. From germline, CDR1 is MNHEY and CDR2 SMNVEV (reference sequence). CDR3 size: 15 residues.

V usage is TRBV5-1 and J usage is TRBJ2-2, with 11 nucleotides matching TRBD1. This CDR3 is 15 amino acids long. Germline values: CDR1 SGHRS, CDR2 YFSETQ. The J segment lost 4 bases and the V segment lost 5 bases, leaving 4 bases of the junction unmatched. The CDR3 DNA reads as TGCGCCAGCAGAACCGGGACAGGGGGCACCGGGGAGCTGTTTTTT. This encodes CASRTGTGGTGELFF.

This chain links TRBV6-2 or TRBV6-3 with TRBJ2-3, with TRBD2 matching over 9 bases. CDR1 and CDR2 (germline): MNHEY, SVGEGT. The junction had 8 bases not matched to a gene; V was cut back by 2 bases and J by 5 bases. The CDR3 extends over 16 amino acids. The CDR3 bases are TGTGCCAGCAGTTACGGGTTAGCGGGAGTGGTAGATACGCAGTATTTT. Encoded protein: CASSYGLAGVVDTQYF.

This clone appeared a single time. The chain joins TRBV28 to TRBJ1-5, with D hard to call. V was trimmed by 10 bases and J by 5 bases, leaving 12 bases between them. The length of the CDR3 is 12 residues. Germline-derived CDR1 and CDR2 are MDHEN and SYDVKM. CDR3 residues: CATTRRDQPQHF. DNA of the CDR3: TGTGCCACCACACGGAGGGATCAGCCCCAGCATTTT.

On this clone: The junction departs from the called germline gene at one end, perhaps through a read error. This sequence joins TRBV7-2 and TRBJ2-3, with a weak D call TRBD2 (5 bases). The germline V gene encodes CDR1 SGHTA and CDR2 FQGNSA. The CDR3 is made up of 14 amino acids. CDR3 protein: CASSRDASRDTQYF. The CDR3 DNA sequence: TGTGCCAGCAGCCGGGATGCTAGCAGAGATACGCAGTATTTT. Together with reference TRBV7-2 and TRBJ2-3, the CDR3 gives the full variable domain: GAGVSQSPSNKVTEKGKDVELRCDPISGHTALYWYRQSLGQGLEFLIYFQGNSAPDKSGLPSDRFSAERTGGSVSTLTIQRTQQEDSAVYLCASSRDASRDTQYFGPGTRLTVL.

The chain recombines TRBV5-4 with TRBJ2-1, with 12 positions matching TRBD1. The CDR3 loop spans 15 amino acids. Per the germline V gene, CDR1 is SGHNT and CDR2 is YYREEE (reference sequence). The V gene end was trimmed by 4 bases and the J gene end by 6 bases; junction bases not matched to a gene: 5. The CDR3 here is CASSPGTGGSNEQFF. DNA for the CDR3: TGTGCCAGCAGCCCTGGGACAGGGGGCTCCAATGAGCAGTTCTTC.

The chain employs TRBV2 and TRBJ2-7; D is perhaps TRBD1 (6 bases). V was pared by 7 bases and J by 4 bases, with 8 bases between. This CDR3 has 11 amino acids. Per germline, CDR1 SNHLY and CDR2 FYNNEI. CDR3 in DNA: TGTGCCAGCACTACAGGGTACGAGCAGTACTTC. The encoded protein is CASTTGYEQYF.

The chain uses TRBV2 and TRBJ1-4; 7 bases map to TRBD1. Losses at the gene ends were 4 bases for V and 7 bases for J; bases not matched to a gene: 6. The CDR3 has 14 amino acids. Looked up from germline, CDR1 is SNHLY and CDR2 is FYNNEI. This chain's CDR3 is CASSGSAGGEKLFF. The CDR3, as DNA: TGTGCCAGCAGTGGTTCGGCAGGGGGTGAAAAACTGTTTTTT.

This chain uses TRBV6-6 with TRBJ2-7, with TRBD1 matching over 11 bases. This CDR3 region has 20 residues. Per germline, CDR1 MNHNY and CDR2 SVGAGI (reference sequence). V shed 6 bases, J shed 0 bases, and the junction held 19 bases outside the gene matches. The CDR3: CASSPGTGGLAGHYSYEQYF. CDR3 nucleotides: TGTGCCAGCAGCCCCGGGACAGGGGGATTAGCGGGACATTACTCCTACGAGCAGTACTTC.

The chain carries TRBV4-1 and TRBJ2-5; TRBD1 matches at 12 bases. The junction had 5 bases not matched to a gene; V was cut back by 4 bases and J by 5 bases. Looked up from germline, CDR1 is MGHRA and CDR2 is YSYEKL. This CDR3 is built from 15 residues. The CDR3 DNA sequence: TGCGCCAGCAGCCGTGGGACAGGGGGCGTGGAGACCCAGTACTTC. It yields the protein CASSRGTGGVETQYF.

The chain links TRBV7-8 to TRBJ1-5, with D tentatively TRBD1 (6 bases). CDR1 and CDR2 from the germline V gene are SGHVS and FQNEAQ. The CDR3 is 14 residues long. V lost 1 base, J lost 7 bases, and 11 bases lay in between. DNA for the CDR3: TGTGCCAGCAGCTTAGACAGGGTAGGACAGCCCCAGCATTTT. This sequence encodes CASSLDRVGQPQHF.

The V gene is TRBV27, the J gene TRBJ2-1; 10 bases align to TRBD2. CDR1 and CDR2 (germline): MNHEY, SMNVEV (reference sequence). This CDR3 comprises 16 residues. J was trimmed by 8 bases and V by 5 bases; bases with no gene match: 12. The CDR3 sequence is CASSLQKGLAWDEQFF. The CDR3 DNA reads as TGTGCCAGCAGTCTACAAAAGGGACTAGCGTGGGATGAGCAGTTCTTC.

The chain has TRBV6-1 and TRBJ1-5; D perhaps matches TRBD1 (6 bases). This CDR3 is 15 amino acids long. Trimming removed 2 bases from V and 6 bases from J, with 14 bases in between. Germline CDR1 is MNHNS and CDR2 is SASEGT. CDR3 residues: CASSERRGRAQPQHF. In nucleotides, the CDR3 is TGTGCCAGCAGTGAACGGCGGGGGCGCGCTCAGCCCCAGCATTTT.

The V gene is TRBV5-1, the J gene TRBJ2-5, with TRBD2 identical over 9 bases. CDR1 is SGHRS and CDR2 is YFSETQ in the germline V gene. The CDR3 has 15 amino acids. After removal of 7 bases from V and 2 bases from J, the junction contained 9 bases not matched to a gene. DNA for the CDR3: TGCGCCAGCGCTAGACTAGCGGCTAATCAAGAGACCCAGTACTTC. Translation: CASARLAANQETQYF.

The chain combines TRBV19 with TRBJ1-4; D is uncertain. CDR3 length: 12 residues. The V end lost 6 bases, the J end lost 5 bases, and 7 bases lay between the germline ends. Germline CDR1 is LNHDA and CDR2 is SQIVND (reference sequence). The CDR3 spells CASSELNEKLFF. CDR3 sequence (DNA): TGTGCCAGTAGCGAGTTAAATGAAAAACTGTTTTTT.

This chain uses TRBV5-1 with TRBJ1-6, with D possibly TRBD1 on 6 matching bases. CDR3 length: 16 amino acids. Germline lookup yields CDR1 SGHRS and CDR2 YFSETQ. Trimming stripped 1 base from V and 0 bases from J, with 8 bases between. The CDR3, as DNA: TGCGCCAGCAGCTTGACAGGGCGCTCCTATAATTCACCCCTCCACTTT. Amino acid sequence: CASSLTGRSYNSPLHF.

The chain recombines TRBV29-1 with TRBJ1-2; D is unresolved. The CDR3 extends over 15 amino acids. Trimming removed 3 bases from V and 8 bases from J, with 22 bases in between. CDR1 and CDR2 (germline): SQVTM, ANQGSEA. Here the CDR3 DNA reads TGCAGCGTTGATATGGGAGACGAGCAACTATGGGGCTACACCTTC. Encoded protein: CSVDMGDEQLWGYTF.

The chain couples TRBV6-5 to TRBJ2-1, with a tentative D call TRBD1 (7 bases). Germline V gene data show CDR1 as MNHEY and CDR2 as SVGAGI. This CDR3 has 15 residues. V dropped 8 bases and J dropped 4 bases, with 18 bases sitting between them. For the CDR3, the DNA is TGTGCCAGCGGCCCGACAGGGAGGACGTACAATGAGCAGTTCTTC. It is translated as CASGPTGRTYNEQFF.